This T cell receptor (beta chain) was sequenced during a study of blood T cell repertoires in COVID-19. Study context: From the United States, Italy and Spain came samples of acute and convalescent COVID-19.

Under the authors' procedure: Reference gene primer amplification gave nucleated cell count estimates. Assay used: immunoSEQ multiplex PCR; TCRdb lists only in-frame clones, some missing. The V and J calls and the clone size are those of that table, but D and trimming were determined from the DNA. The data show some 300,000 clones, roughly 91% seen once. The ends lost 4 bases at V and 9 bases at J; junction bases unmatched: 3. This CDR3 region has 14 residues. CDR1 is LNHDA, CDR2 SQIVND, per germline (reference sequence). Participant ages covered about 18 to 95 years across approximately 25 US areas. The J gene is TRBJ1-6, the V gene TRBV19; 10 bases align to TRBD1. This receptor was identified in a woman in her forties or fifties who had been exposed to COVID-19. Sequenced input: PBMCs or T cells enriched from blood (not recorded which). In DNA, the CDR3 is TGTGCCAGTAGTACGACAGGGGGCATTTCACCCCTCCACTTT. It is translated as CASSTTGGISPLHF.